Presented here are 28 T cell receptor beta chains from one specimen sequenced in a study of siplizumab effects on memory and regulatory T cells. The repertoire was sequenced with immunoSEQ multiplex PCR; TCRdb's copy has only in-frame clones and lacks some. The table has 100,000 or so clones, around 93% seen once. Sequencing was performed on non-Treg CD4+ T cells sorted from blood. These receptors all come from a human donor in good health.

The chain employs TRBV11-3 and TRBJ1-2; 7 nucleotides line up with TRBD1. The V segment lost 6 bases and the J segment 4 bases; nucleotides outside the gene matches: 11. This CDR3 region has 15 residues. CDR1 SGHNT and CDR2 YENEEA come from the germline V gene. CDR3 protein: CASRRAGQTRYGYTF. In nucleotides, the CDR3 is TGTGCCAGCAGACGCGCGGGACAGACTCGCTATGGCTACACCTTC.

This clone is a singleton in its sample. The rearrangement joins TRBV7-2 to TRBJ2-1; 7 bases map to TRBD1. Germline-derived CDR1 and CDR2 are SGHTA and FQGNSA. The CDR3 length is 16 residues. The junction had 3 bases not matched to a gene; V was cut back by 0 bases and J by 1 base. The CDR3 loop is CASSLARTGSYNEQFF. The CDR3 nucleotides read TGTGCCAGCAGCTTAGCACGGACAGGTTCCTACAATGAGCAGTTCTTC.

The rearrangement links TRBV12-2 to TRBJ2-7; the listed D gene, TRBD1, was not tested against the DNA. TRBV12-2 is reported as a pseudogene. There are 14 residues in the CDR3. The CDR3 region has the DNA TGTGCAAGTCGCGTATTGGACAGTTCCTACGAGCAGTACTTC. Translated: CASRVLDSSYEQYF.

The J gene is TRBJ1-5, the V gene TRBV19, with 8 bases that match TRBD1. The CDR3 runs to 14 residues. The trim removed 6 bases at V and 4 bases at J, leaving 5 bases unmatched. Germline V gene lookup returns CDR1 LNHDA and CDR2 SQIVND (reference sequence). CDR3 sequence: CASSGRQGNQPQHF. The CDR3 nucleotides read TGTGCCAGTAGCGGCCGACAGGGGAATCAGCCCCAGCATTTT.

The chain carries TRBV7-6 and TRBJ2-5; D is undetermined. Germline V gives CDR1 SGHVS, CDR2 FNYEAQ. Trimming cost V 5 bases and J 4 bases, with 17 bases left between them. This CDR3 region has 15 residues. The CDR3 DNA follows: TGTGCCAGCAGCCCACGCGAACCCTACGTAGAGACCCAGTACTTC. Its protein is CASSPREPYVETQYF. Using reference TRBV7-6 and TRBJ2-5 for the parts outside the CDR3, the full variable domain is GAGVSQSPRYKVTKRGQDVALRCDPISGHVSLYWYRQALGQGPEFLTYFNYEAQQDKSGLPNDRFSAERPEGSISTLTIQRTEQRDSAMYRCASSPREPYVETQYFGPGTRLLVL.

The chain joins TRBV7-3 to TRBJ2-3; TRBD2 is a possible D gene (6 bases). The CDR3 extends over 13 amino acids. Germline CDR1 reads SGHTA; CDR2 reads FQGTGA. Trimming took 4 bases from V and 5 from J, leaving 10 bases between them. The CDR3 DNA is TGTGCCAGCAGCTGGGGGGTAAAAGATACGCAGTATTTT. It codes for CASSWGVKDTQYF.

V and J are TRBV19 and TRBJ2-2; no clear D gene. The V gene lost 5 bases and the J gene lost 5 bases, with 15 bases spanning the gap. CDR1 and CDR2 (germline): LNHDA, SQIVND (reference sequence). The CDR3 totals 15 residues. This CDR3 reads CASSPGPPRTGELFF. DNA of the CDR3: TGTGCCAGTAGTCCCGGCCCCCCGAGGACCGGGGAGCTGTTTTTT.

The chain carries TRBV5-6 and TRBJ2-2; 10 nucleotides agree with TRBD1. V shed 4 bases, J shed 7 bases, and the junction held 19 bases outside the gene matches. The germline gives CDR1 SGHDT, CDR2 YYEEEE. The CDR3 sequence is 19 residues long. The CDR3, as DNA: TGTGCCAGCAGCCTTCAGAGGACAGGGGGTTTATCATTAATCGGGGAGCTGTTTTTT. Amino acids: CASSLQRTGGLSLIGELFF. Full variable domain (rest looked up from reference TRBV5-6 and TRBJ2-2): DAGVTQSPTHLIKTRGQQVTLRCSPKSGHDTVSWYQQALGQGPQFIFQYYEEEERQRGNFPDRFSGHQFPNYSSELNVNALLLGDSALYLCASSLQRTGGLSLIGELFFGEGSRLTVL.

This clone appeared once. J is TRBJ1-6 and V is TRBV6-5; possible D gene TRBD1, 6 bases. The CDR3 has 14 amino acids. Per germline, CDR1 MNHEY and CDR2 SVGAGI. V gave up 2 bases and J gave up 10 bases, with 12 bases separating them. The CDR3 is CASSYRGKNSPLHF. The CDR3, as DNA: TGTGCCAGCAGTTACAGGGGGAAAAACTCACCCCTCCACTTT.

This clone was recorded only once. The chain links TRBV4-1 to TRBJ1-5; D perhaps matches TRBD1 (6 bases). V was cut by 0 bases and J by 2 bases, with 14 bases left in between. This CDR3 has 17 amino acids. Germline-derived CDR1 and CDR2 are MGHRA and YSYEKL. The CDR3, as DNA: TGCGCCAGCAGCCAAGAAAGTCGGGGGGCCGGCAATCAGCCCCAGCATTTT. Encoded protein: CASSQESRGAGNQPQHF.

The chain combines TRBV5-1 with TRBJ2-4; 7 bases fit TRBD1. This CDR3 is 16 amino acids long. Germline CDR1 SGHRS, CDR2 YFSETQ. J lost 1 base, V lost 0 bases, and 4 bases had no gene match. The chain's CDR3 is CASSLVGTDAKNIQYF. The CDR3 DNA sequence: TGCGCCAGCAGCTTGGTAGGGACAGACGCCAAAAACATTCAGTACTTC.

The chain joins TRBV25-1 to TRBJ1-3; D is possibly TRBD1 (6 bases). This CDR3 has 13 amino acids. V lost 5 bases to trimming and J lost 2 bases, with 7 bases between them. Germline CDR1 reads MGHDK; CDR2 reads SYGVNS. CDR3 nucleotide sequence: TGTGCCAGCAGTCCAGGGGCTGGAAACACCATATATTTT. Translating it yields CASSPGAGNTIYF.

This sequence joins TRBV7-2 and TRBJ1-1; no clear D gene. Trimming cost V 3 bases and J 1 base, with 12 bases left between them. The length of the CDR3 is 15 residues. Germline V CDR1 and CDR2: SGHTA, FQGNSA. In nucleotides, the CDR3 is TGTGCCAGCAGCTTGGATCAGCCGGGGAACACTGAAGCTTTCTTT. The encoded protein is CASSLDQPGNTEAFF.

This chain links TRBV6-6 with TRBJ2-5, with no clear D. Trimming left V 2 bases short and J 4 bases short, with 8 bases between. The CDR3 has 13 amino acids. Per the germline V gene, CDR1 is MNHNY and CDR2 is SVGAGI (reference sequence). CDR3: CASSYPGLETQYF. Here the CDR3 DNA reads TGTGCCAGCAGTTACCCCGGTTTAGAGACCCAGTACTTC.

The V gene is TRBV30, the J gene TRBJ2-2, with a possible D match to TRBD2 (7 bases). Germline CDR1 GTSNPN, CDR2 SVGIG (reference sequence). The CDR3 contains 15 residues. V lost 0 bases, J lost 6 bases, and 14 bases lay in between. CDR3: CAWSVLGGASGELFF. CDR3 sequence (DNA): TGTGCCTGGAGTGTACTTGGGGGGGCGTCCGGGGAGCTGTTTTTT.

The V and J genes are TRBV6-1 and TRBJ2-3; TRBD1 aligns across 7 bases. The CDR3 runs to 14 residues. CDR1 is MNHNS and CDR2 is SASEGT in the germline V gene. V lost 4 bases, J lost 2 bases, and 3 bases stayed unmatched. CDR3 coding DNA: TGTGCCAGCAGTGTGACAGGGAACACAGATACGCAGTATTTT. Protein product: CASSVTGNTDTQYF.

The CDR3 sequence: CSVVGAVEAFF. As DNA, the CDR3 is TGCAGCGTTGTGGGGGCAGTTGAAGCTTTCTTT. The chain uses TRBV29-1 and TRBJ1-1; D possibly corresponds to TRBD1 (6 bases). CDR3 size: 11 residues. Trimming pared 4 bases from V and 7 bases from J, leaving 10 bases between. Germline-derived CDR1 and CDR2 are SQVTM and ANQGSEA.

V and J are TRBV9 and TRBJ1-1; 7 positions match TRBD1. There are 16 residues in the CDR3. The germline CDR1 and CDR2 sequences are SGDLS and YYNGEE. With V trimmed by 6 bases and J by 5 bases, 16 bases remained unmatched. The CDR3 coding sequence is TGTGCCAGCACCTCATGGCCAGGGGGGCAAGGGACTGAAGCTTTCTTT. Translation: CASTSWPGGQGTEAFF. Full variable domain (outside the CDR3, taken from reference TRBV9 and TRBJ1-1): DSGVTQTPKHLITATGQRVTLRCSPRSGDLSVYWYQQSLDQGLQFLIQYYNGEERAKGNILERFSAQQFPDLHSELNLSSLELGDSALYFCASTSWPGGQGTEAFFGQGTRLTVV.

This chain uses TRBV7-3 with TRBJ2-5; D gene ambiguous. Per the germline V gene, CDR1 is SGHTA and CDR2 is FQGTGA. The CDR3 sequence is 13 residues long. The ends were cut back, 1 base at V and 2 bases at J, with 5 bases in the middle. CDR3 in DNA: TGTGCCAGCAGCTTAATGGATCAAGAGACCCAGTACTTC. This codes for CASSLMDQETQYF.

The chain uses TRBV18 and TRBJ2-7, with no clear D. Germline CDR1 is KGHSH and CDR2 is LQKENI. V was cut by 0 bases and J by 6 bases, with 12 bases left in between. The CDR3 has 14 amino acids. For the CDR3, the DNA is TGTGCCAGCTCACCACCTCCCTTCGGACGCGAGCAGTACTTC. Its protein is CASSPPPFGREQYF. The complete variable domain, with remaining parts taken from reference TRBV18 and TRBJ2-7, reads NAGVMQNPRHLVRRRGQEARLRCSPMKGHSHVYWYRQLPEEGLKFMVYLQKENIIDESGMPKERFSAEFPKEGPSILRIQQVVRGDSAAYFCASSPPPFGREQYFGPGTRLTVT.

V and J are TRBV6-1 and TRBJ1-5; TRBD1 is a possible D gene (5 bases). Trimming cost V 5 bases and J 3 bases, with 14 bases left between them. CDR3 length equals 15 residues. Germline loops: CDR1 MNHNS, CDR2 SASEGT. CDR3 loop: CASSSGQGNNQPQHF. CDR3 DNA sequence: TGTGCCAGCAGTAGCGGCCAGGGTAACAATCAGCCCCAGCATTTT.

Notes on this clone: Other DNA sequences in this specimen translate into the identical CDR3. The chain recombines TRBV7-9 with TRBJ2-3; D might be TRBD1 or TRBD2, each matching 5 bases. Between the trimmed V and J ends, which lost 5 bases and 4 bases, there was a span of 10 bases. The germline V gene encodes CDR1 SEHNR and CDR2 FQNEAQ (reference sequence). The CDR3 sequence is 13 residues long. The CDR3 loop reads CASSPRGPDTQYF. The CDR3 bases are TGTGCCAGCAGCCCGAGGGGCCCAGATACGCAGTATTTT.

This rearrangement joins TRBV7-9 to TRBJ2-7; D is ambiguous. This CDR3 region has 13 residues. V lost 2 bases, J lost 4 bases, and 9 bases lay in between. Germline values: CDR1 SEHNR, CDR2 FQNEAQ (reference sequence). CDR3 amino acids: CASSLTPGYEQYF. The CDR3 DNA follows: TGTGCCAGCAGCTTAACCCCCGGTTACGAGCAGTACTTC.

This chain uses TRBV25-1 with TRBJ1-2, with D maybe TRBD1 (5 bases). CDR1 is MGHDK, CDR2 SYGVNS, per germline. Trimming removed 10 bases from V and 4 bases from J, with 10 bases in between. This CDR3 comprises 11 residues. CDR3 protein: CANGTTYGYTF. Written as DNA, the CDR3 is TGTGCCAACGGGACTACCTATGGCTACACCTTC.

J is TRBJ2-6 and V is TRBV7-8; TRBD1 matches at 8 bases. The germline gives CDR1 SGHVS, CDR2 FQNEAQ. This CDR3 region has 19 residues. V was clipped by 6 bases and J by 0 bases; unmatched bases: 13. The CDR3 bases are TGTGCCAGCAGGTTTATAGCCGGGACAGGCGTCTCTGGGGCCAACGTCCTGACTTTC. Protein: CASRFIAGTGVSGANVLTF.

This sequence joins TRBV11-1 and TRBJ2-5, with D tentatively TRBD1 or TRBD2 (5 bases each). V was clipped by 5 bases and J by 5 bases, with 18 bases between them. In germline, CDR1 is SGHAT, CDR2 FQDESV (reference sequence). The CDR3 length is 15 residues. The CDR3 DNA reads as TGTGCCAGCAGCCCGTGGGACCGCTTAGGGGAGACCCAGTACTTC. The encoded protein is CASSPWDRLGETQYF.

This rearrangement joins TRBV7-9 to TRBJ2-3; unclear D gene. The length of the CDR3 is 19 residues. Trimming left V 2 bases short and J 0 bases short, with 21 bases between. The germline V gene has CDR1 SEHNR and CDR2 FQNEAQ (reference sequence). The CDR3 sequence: CASSLLFHKLYSSTDTQYF. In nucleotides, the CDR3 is TGTGCCAGCAGCTTACTTTTTCATAAGCTTTATTCTAGCACAGATACGCAGTATTTT.

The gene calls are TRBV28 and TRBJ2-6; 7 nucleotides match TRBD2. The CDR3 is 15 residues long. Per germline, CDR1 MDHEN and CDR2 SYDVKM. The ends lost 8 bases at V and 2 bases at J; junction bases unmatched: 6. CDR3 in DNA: TGTGCCAGCGAGACCCGGGGGGCTGGGGCCAACGTCCTGACTTTC. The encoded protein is CASETRGAGANVLTF.